This T cell receptor (beta chain) was sequenced during a study of cytomegalovirus exposure and HLA in healthy donors. V dropped 0 bases and J dropped 0 bases, with 6 bases sitting between them. Per the germline V gene, CDR1 is SGHRS and CDR2 is YFSETQ. CDR3 size: 14 residues. General observations from the study: The authors later found most CMV-associated TCR beta chains appeared HLA-restricted. One variant, a missense change in DCLRE1C, was linked in a later analysis to TCR beta V- and J-gene trimming. A cluster of highly shared sequence variants was likely a sequencing artifact. The number of N-insertions in an Asian-associated ancestry cluster was reportedly below the roughly 700-donor mean in a later analysis.

PCR involved 60 Vbeta and 13 Jbeta primers. The method was immunoSEQ multiplex PCR; TCRdb's version includes in-frame clones alone and lacks a portion of them. The sample includes 150,000 to 200,000 clones, roughly 77% seen only once; the top ten take 4% to 5.5%. A note on this clone: The antigen remains unidentified.

The rearrangement joins TRBV5-1 to TRBJ1-1; D possibly corresponds to TRBD1 (5 bases). The sample taken for sequencing was PBMCs. The origin of this receptor is a male donor in good health and CMV-seronegative. The CDR3 DNA sequence: TGCGCCAGCAGCTTGGGACAGATGAACACTGAAGCTTTCTTT. This codes for CASSLGQMNTEAFF.